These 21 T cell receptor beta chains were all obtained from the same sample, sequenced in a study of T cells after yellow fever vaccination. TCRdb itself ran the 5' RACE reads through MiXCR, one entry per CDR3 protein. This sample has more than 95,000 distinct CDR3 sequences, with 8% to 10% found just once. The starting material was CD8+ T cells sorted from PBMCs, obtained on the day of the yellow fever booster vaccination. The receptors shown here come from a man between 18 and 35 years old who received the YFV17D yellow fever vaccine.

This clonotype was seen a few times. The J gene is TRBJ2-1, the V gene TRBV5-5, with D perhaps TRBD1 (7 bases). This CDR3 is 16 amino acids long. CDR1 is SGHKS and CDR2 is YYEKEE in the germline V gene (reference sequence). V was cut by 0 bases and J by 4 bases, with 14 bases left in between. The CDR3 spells CASSLDRGLGYNEQFF. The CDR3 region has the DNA TGTGCCAGCAGCTTGGACAGGGGACTTGGGTACAATGAGCAGTTCTTC.

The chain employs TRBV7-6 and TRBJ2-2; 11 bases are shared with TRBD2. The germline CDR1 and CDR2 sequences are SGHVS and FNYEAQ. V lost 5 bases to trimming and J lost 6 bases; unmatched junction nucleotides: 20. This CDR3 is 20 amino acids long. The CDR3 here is CASSPTSYILAGEGAGELFF. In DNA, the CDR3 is TGTGCCAGCAGCCCAACCTCTTATATACTAGCGGGGGAAGGTGCCGGGGAGCTGTTTTTT.

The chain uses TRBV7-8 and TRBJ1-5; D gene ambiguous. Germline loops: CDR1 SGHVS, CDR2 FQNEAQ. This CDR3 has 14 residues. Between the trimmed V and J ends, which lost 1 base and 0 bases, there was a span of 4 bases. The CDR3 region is CASSLVYSNQPQHF. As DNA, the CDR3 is TGTGCCAGCAGCTTAGTGTATAGCAATCAGCCCCAGCATTTT.

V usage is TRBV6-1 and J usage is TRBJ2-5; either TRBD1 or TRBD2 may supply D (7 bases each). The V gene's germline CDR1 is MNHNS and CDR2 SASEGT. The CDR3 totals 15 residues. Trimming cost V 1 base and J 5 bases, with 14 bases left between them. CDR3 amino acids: CASSEDRGGWETQYF. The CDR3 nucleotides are TGTGCCAGCAGTGAAGACAGGGGAGGGTGGGAGACCCAGTACTTC.

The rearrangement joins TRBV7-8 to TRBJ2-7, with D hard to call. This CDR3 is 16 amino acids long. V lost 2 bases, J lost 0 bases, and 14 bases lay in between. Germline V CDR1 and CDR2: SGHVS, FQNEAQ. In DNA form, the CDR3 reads TGTGCCAGCAGCTTAATCTACGGTAAAAGCTCCTACGAGCAGTACGTC. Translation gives CASSLIYGKSSYEQYV.

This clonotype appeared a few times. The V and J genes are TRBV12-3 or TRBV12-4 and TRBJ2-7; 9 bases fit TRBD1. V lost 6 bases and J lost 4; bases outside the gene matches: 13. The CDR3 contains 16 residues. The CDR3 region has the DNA TGTGCCAGCAGGACCATAAGACAGGGGGGGTCATACGAGCAGTACTTC. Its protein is CASRTIRQGGSYEQYF.

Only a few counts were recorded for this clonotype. DNA of the CDR3: TGTGCCAGCGGACTAGCGGGGAACAATGAGCAGTTCTTC. It yields the protein CASGLAGNNEQFF. This rearrangement joins TRBV27 to TRBJ2-1; 12 bases are shared with TRBD2. The V and J ends lost 8 bases and 5 bases, in that order; junction bases with no gene match: 1. CDR1 is MNHEY, CDR2 SMNVEV, per germline (reference sequence). The CDR3 is 13 amino acids.

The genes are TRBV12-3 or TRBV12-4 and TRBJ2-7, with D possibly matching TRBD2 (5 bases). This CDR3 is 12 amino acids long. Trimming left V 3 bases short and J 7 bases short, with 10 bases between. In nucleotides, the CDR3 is TGTGCCAGCAGTTTTGTCGGGGAAGAGCAGTACTTC. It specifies CASSFVGEEQYF.

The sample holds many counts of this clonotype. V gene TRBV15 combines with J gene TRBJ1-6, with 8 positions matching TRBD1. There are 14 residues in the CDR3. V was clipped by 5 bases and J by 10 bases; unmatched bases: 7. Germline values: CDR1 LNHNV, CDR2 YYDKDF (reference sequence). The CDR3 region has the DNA TGTGCCACCAGCGGACAGGGATTAGGCTCACCCCTCCACTTT. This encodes CATSGQGLGSPLHF.

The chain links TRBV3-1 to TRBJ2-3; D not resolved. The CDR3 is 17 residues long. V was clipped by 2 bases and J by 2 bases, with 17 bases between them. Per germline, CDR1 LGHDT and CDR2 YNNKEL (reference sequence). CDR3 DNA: TGTGCCAGCAGCCAATCCCGGCTAGGTCGGGTCACAGATACGCAGTATTTT. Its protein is CASSQSRLGRVTDTQYF.

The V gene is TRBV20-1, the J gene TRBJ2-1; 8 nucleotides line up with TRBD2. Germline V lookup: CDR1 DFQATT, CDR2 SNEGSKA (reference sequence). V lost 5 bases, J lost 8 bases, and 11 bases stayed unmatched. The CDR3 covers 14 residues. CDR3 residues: CSARPGTSSHEQFF. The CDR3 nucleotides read TGCAGTGCTCGACCGGGGACTAGTAGCCATGAGCAGTTCTTC.

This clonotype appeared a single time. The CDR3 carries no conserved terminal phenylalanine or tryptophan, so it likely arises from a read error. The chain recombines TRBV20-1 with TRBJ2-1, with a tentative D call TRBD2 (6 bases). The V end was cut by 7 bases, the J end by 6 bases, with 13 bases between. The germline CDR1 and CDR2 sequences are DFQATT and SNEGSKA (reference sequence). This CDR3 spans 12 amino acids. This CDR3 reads CSVTAGFNEQFL. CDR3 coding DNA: TGCAGTGTTACTGCGGGGTTCAATGAGCAGTTCTTA.

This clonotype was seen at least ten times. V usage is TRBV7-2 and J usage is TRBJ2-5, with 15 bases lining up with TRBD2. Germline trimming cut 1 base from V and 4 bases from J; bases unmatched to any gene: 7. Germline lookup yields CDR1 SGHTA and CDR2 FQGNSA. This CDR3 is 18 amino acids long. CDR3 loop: CASSLGRTSGGARETQYF. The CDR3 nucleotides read TGTGCCAGCAGCTTAGGCAGGACTAGCGGGGGGGCACGAGAGACCCAGTACTTC. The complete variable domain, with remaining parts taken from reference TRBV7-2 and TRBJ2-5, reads GAGVSQSPSNKVTEKGKDVELRCDPISGHTALYWYRQSLGQGLEFLIYFQGNSAPDKSGLPSDRFSAERTGGSVSTLTIQRTQQEDSAVYLCASSLGRTSGGARETQYFGPGTRLLVL.

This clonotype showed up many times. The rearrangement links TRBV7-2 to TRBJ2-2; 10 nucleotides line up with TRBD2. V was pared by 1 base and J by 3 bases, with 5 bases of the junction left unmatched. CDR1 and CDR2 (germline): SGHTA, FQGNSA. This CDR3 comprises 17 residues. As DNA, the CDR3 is TGTGCCAGCAGCTTAGGTCCTAGCGGGGGCTACACCGGGGAGCTGTTTTTT. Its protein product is CASSLGPSGGYTGELFF.

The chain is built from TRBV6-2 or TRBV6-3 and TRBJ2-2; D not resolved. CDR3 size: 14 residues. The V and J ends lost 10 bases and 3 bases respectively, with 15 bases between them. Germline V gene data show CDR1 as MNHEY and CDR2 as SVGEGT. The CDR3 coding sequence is TGTGCCACCTCGATAATCGTGGACACCGGGGAGCTGTTTTTT. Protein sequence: CATSIIVDTGELFF.

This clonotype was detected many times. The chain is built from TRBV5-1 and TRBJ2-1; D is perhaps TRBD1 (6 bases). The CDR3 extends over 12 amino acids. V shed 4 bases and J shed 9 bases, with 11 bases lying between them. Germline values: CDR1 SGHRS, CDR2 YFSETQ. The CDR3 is CASSVQGTEQFF. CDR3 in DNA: TGCGCCAGCAGCGTACAGGGTACTGAGCAGTTCTTC. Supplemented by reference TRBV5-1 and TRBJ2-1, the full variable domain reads KAGVTQTPRYLIKTRGQQVTLSCSPISGHRSVSWYQQTPGQGLQFLFEYFSETQRNKGNFPGRFSGRQFSNSRSEMNVSTLELGDSALYLCASSVQGTEQFFGPGTRLTVL.

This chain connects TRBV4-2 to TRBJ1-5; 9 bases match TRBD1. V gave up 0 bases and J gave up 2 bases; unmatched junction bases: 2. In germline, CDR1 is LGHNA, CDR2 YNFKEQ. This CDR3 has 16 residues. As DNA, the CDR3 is TGTGCCAGCAGCCAAGAACAGGGGGCGCGCAATCAGCCCCAGCATTTT. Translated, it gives CASSQEQGARNQPQHF.

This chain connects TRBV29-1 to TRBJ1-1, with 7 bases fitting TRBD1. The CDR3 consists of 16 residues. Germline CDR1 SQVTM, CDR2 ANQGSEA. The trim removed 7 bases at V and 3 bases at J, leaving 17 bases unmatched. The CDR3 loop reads CSARGETGSRYTEAFF. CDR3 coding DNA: TGCAGCGCCAGGGGTGAGACAGGGTCGCGGTACACTGAAGCTTTCTTT.

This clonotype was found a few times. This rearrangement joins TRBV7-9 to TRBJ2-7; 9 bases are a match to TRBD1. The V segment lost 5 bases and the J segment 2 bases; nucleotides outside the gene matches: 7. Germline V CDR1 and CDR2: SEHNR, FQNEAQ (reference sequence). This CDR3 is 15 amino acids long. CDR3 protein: CASSPGQGLTYEQYV. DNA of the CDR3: TGTGCCAGCAGCCCGGGACAGGGCCTGACCTACGAGCAGTACGTC.

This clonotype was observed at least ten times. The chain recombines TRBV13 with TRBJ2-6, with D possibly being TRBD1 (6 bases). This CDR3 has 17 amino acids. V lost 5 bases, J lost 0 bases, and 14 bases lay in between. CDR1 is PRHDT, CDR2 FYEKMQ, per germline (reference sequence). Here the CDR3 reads CASSPRWDTSGANVLTF. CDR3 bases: TGTGCCAGCAGCCCTCGTTGGGACACCTCTGGGGCCAACGTCCTGACTTTC.

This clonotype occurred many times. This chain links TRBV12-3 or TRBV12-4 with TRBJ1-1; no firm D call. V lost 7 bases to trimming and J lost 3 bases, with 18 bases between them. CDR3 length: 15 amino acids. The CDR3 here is CASTNTEQRDTEAFF. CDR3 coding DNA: TGTGCCAGCACTAATACAGAACAGCGAGACACTGAAGCTTTCTTT.